This T cell receptor (beta chain) appears in the sequencing data of a study of T cell repertoires in cytomegalovirus infection. Turning to the study itself: Public signatures in TCR beta pointed to CMV infection and matching HLA type.

Germline CDR1 and CDR2: MDHEN and SYDVKM. Trimming left V 6 bases short and J 5 bases short, with 14 bases between. This CDR3 spans 14 amino acids. A single count supports this clonotype. Its antigen is not identified. TCRdb analysed the reads with MiXCR anew, one entry per CDR3 protein. The table lists around 310,000 distinct CDR3 sequences, about 17% of them singletons. General observations from the study: Across the ex vivo response, the dominant clonotypes were HLA-C-restricted CMV-specific TCR beta clonotypes. Individuals carrying CMV plus the relevant HLA were identified by cumulative frequency of public TCR beta families.

The sequencing sample was made of PBMCs. The receptor was derived from a human donor in good health (CMV status not recorded). Some clones in this sample may be carry-over from other donors' samples. V is TRBV28 and J is TRBJ1-5, with D tentatively TRBD1 (5 bases). CDR3 bases: TGTGCCAGCAGCGATGGGGGGAGGGATCAGCCCCAGCATTTT. Translation: CASSDGGRDQPQHF. Filled out from reference TRBV28 and TRBJ1-5, the complete variable domain reads DVKVTQSSRYLVKRTGEKVFLECVQDMDHENMFWYRQDPGLGLRLIYFSYDVKMKEKGDIPEGYSVSREKKERFSLILESASTNQTSMYLCASSDGGRDQPQHFGDGTRLSIL.